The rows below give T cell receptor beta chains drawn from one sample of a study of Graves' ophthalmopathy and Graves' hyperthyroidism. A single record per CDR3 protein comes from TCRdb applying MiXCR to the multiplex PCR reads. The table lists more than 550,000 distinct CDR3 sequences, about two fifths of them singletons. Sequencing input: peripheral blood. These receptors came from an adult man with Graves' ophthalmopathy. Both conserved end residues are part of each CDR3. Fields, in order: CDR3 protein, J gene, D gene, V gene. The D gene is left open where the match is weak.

CSASRTGVNEAFF | TRBJ1-1 | TRBD1 | TRBV20-1
CASSLVGTMNTEAFF | TRBJ1-1 | - | TRBV5-1
CAWSVQTGDEKLFF | TRBJ1-4 | TRBD1 | TRBV25-1
CASSYRHTYYGYTF | TRBJ1-2 | - | TRBV6-5
CASLTGGAEAFF | TRBJ1-1 | - | TRBV2
CAWSVQTEAFF | TRBJ1-1 | - | TRBV30
CASSAQGAEAFF | TRBJ1-1 | TRBD1 | TRBV9
CASSEQSLQETQYF | TRBJ2-5 | - | TRBV2
CASMTSGRYEQYF | TRBJ2-7 | TRBD2 | TRBV7-7
CASSLDGDTDTQYF | TRBJ2-3 | - | TRBV5-1
CSLVGVDGYEQYF | TRBJ2-7 | - | TRBV29-1
CASSLGQGGGSYTEAFF | TRBJ1-1 | TRBD1 | TRBV5-8
CASRTPAGANVLTF | TRBJ2-6 | - | TRBV2
CASSYGTSAEAFF | TRBJ1-1 | - | TRBV7-9
CASSETGLTNYGYTF | TRBJ1-2 | - | TRBV25-1
CASSPSASGGAYEQYF | TRBJ2-7 | TRBD2 | TRBV4-2
CASRTDDMNTEAFF | TRBJ1-1 | - | TRBV25-1
CASSQGVGSGSMHEQYF | TRBJ2-7 | TRBD2 | TRBV4-2
CASRDSKETQYF | TRBJ2-5 | TRBD1 | TRBV10-3
CASSLTTGLEQYF | TRBJ2-7 | TRBD1 | TRBV12-3/TRBV12-4
CSATGSGRGRQPQYF | TRBJ2-5 | - | TRBV20-1
CATSDLAGGGETQYF | TRBJ2-5 | TRBD2 | TRBV24-1
CASSQSPRGNYGYTF | TRBJ1-2 | - | TRBV19
CASRSRELFF | TRBJ2-2 | - | TRBV2
CASTLGQGEAFF | TRBJ1-1 | TRBD1 | TRBV12-3/TRBV12-4
CSQRLADYNEQFF | TRBJ2-1 | TRBD2 | TRBV29-1
CASSIGVAEPPYEQYF | TRBJ2-7 | - | TRBV19
CASSQPEKGANTEAFF | TRBJ1-1 | TRBD1 | TRBV4-1
CASTRRDRQGPGNTIYF | TRBJ1-3 | - | TRBV12-3/TRBV12-4
CAISAGQGQWETQYF | TRBJ2-5 | TRBD1 | TRBV10-3
CASSLYDEQYF | TRBJ2-7 | - | TRBV5-5
CASSPSGSGVNEQFF | - | - | TRBV25-1
CASSSQTFYGYTF | TRBJ1-2 | - | TRBV19
CASSVGLLLTEANTEAFF | TRBJ1-1 | - | TRBV9
CASSPSDASYEQYF | TRBJ2-7 | - | TRBV27
CASITREGVRSTEAFF | TRBJ1-1 | - | TRBV2
CASGLVLGQNNYGYTF | TRBJ1-2 | - | TRBV12-3/TRBV12-4
CSARDPGWTEAFF | TRBJ1-1 | - | TRBV20-1
CASSSLRLSGNTIYF | TRBJ1-3 | - | TRBV7-8
CASSPQGRGHNQPQHF | TRBJ1-5 | - | TRBV7-8
CASSLGTVANSPLHF | TRBJ1-6 | - | TRBV9
CSARDSALGDYIGELFF | TRBJ2-2 | - | TRBV20-1
CASSEALAGGGEQFF | - | TRBD2 | TRBV2
CASSFRGDSGNTIYF | TRBJ1-3 | - | TRBV5-1
CAIRTGFGYTF | TRBJ1-2 | TRBD1 | TRBV10-3
CSARARGEEKLFF | TRBJ1-4 | TRBD1 | TRBV20-1
CASSQFSVKNSPLHF | TRBJ1-6 | - | TRBV7-9
CASSTDLGANVLTF | TRBJ2-6 | - | TRBV11-2
CASSPRQANYGYTF | TRBJ1-2 | - | TRBV6-5
CASSSVWGRRTGELFF | TRBJ2-2 | - | TRBV7-2
CATSDLNRGEAFF | TRBJ1-1 | TRBD1 | TRBV24-1
CSVVIAGETQYF | TRBJ2-5 | TRBD2 | TRBV29-1